This T cell receptor (beta chain) was profiled in a study of beta chain features in type 1 diabetes. Study context: No patient-donor differences in age, gender, total cells or subset yield.

Sampling consisted of one heparinised blood draw per donor, averaging about 116 mL. The germline V gene has CDR1 SQVTM and CDR2 ANQGSEA. This CDR3 has 11 amino acids. Trimming removed 1 base at V and 4 bases at J, with 4 bases between. This clone was found a few times. What it recognizes is unknown. Regarding the study as a whole: All four CD4+ subsets from Type 1 diabetes patients carried moderately but significantly shorter TCRB CDR3s. Fewer insertions but more deletions were seen at VDJ junctions in type 1 diabetes patients. Unsettled here was the matter of whether HLA type influences TCRB rearrangement.

Expressed TCRB transcripts were sequenced because the isolated RNA had all been reverse transcribed beforehand. Sequencing used immunoSEQ multiplex PCR; TCRdb keeps in-frame clones, though not all of them. In the table there are approximately 160,000 clones, under 13% of which are singletons. The TCR was taken from a man under 40 with type 1 diabetes. What was sequenced was central memory CD4+ T cells from blood. This chain uses TRBV29-1 with TRBJ1-2; D uncertain. The CDR3 region is CSVEVGYGYTF. The CDR3 coding sequence is TGCAGCGTTGAAGTCGGCTATGGCTACACCTTC.